This T cell receptor beta chain comes out of a study of shared clonotypes between healthy human individuals. The data were produced by immunoSEQ multiplex PCR, yet TCRdb's version contains in-frame clones alone and is incomplete. There are under 1,100,000 clones in the sample; 75% to 85% occur only once, and roughly 0.65% lies in the top ten. The germline gives CDR1 SGHVS, CDR2 FNYEAQ. V lost 2 bases and J 2 bases, leaving 8 bases between the germline ends. This CDR3 spans 14 amino acids. The source is a man between 18 and 29 years old in good health. Some clones in this sample may be carry-over from other donors' samples. The genes are TRBV7-6 and TRBJ2-3, with D maybe TRBD2 (5 bases). Specimen: memory CD4+ T cells from PBMCs. Noted subset: CD45RA-negative fraction. CDR3 loop: CASSLSSLTDTQYF. The CDR3 DNA reads as TGTGCCAGCAGCTTATCTAGCCTCACAGATACGCAGTATTTT. The full variable domain, completed using reference TRBV7-6 and TRBJ2-3, is GAGVSQSPRYKVTKRGQDVALRCDPISGHVSLYWYRQALGQGPEFLTYFNYEAQQDKSGLPNDRFSAERPEGSISTLTIQRTEQRDSAMYRCASSLSSLTDTQYFGPGTRLTVL.